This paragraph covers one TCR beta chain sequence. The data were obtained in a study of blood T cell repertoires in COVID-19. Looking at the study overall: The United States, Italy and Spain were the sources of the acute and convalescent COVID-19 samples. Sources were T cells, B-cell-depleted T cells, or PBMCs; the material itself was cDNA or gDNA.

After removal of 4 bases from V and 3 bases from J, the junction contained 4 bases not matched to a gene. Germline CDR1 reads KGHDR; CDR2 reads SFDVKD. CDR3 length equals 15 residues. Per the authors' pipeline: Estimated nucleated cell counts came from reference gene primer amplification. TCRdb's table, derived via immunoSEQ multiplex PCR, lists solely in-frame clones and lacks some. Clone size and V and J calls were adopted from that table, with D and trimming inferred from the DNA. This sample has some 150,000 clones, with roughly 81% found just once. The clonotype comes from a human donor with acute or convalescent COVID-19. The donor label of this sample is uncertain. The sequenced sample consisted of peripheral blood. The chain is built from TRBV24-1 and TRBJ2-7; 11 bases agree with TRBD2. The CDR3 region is CATSEAGTSGYEQYF. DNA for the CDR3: TGTGCCACCAGTGAGGCCGGGACTAGCGGCTACGAGCAGTACTTC.